This TCR beta chain was profiled in a study of T cells in Graves' hyperthyroidism and ophthalmopathy. Germline V CDR1 and CDR2: SGHRS, YFSETQ. The CDR3 contains 16 residues. V was pared by 0 bases and J by 2 bases, with 14 bases between. RNA transcripts were the template for amplifying TCR beta CDR3 regions. Initially, a first-round RT-PCR of the TCR CDR3 employed the HTBI primer set. TCRdb used MiXCR to reprocess the multiplex PCR reads, holding one entry per CDR3 protein. The table includes approximately 520,000 distinct CDR3 sequences, around 20% detected once. Stable disease denoted Graves' hyperthyroidism without ophthalmopathy progression within 18 months. Recently diagnosed hyperthyroidism of less than 2 months' duration affected patients aged 18 to 65. There are many counts of this clonotype.

The clonotype was recovered from a man between 18 and 35 years old with Graves' hyperthyroidism. The chain uses TRBV5-1 and TRBJ1-1; D is possibly TRBD1 (5 bases). Sequenced sample: blood. This CDR3 reads CASSLEGGHINTEAFF. The CDR3 DNA reads as TGCGCCAGCAGCTTGGAGGGAGGACATATTAACACTGAAGCTTTCTTT.